This TCR beta chain derives from a study of cytomegalovirus exposure and HLA in healthy donors. General study results and limits: One cluster of highly shared sequence variants probably arose as a sequencing artifact. Segments of the TCR beta V type were, in most cases, productive about 87% or about 30% of the time in an earlier analysis.

This clone was observed a single time. Its target is not known. Primers: 60 Vbeta forward and 13 Jbeta reverse. Here immunoSEQ multiplex PCR was the method, and the copy in TCRdb shows in-frame clones only, minus some. Among some 200,000 clones listed, around 74% were seen once. The CDR3 sequence is 15 residues long. Germline CDR1 is SGHNT and CDR2 is YENEEA. Germline trimming cut 4 bases from V and 1 base from J; bases unmatched to any gene: 5. The J gene is TRBJ2-5, the V gene TRBV11-3, with TRBD2 identical over 8 bases. The material sequenced was PBMCs. The source is a girl between 10 and 17 years old in good health and CMV-seropositive. The CDR3 coding sequence is TGTGCCAGCAGCTCCGAGCGGGGGTCCCAAGAGACCCAGTACTTC. Translated: CASSSERGSQETQYF. The full variable domain, in which reference TRBV11-3 and TRBJ2-5 provide the parts outside the CDR3, is EAGVVQSPRYKIIEKKQPVAFWCNPISGHNTLYWYLQNLGQGPELLIRYENEEAVDDSQLPKDRFSAERLKGVDSTLKIQPAELGDSAVYLCASSSERGSQETQYFGPGTRLLVL.